Listed below are T cell receptor beta chains from one sample, sequenced in a study of T cell repertoires in cytomegalovirus infection. Via MiXCR, TCRdb re-called the reads, giving one row per CDR3 protein. The sample holds a few hundred thousand distinct CDR3 sequences, about a sixth seen once. The sequencing input was CD8+ T cells from PBMCs. The receptors here all came from a human donor in good health (CMV status not recorded). Some clones in this sample may be carry-over from other donors' samples. CDR3s include the opening cysteine and the closing phenylalanine or tryptophan. D genes are given only for firm matches. The listing skips clone size in some rows; elsewhere it reads once, few, many or a size class.

j_call clone_size v_call d_call cdr3_nt cdr3_aa
TRBJ2-3 few TRBV28 TRBD2 TGTGCCAGCAGCTCTGGGACTACTTACACAGATACGCAGTATTTT CASSSGTTYTDTQYF
TRBJ2-5 - TRBV28 - TGTGCCAGCAGCCCCCCAAGGGGGAAAGAGACCCAGTACTTC CASSPPRGKETQYF
TRBJ2-7 once TRBV25-1 TRBD1 TGTGCCAGCAGCAGACAGGGGATTTACGAGCAGTACTTC CASSRQGIYEQYF
TRBJ2-1 - TRBV5-4 TRBD2 TGTGCCAGCAGCGCGGGACTAGCGGCCTACAATGAGCAGTTCTTC CASSAGLAAYNEQFF
TRBJ2-4 - TRBV7-9 - TGTGCCAGCAGGTCATCCGGACAGATAGCCAAAAACATTCAGTACTTC CASRSSGQIAKNIQYF
TRBJ2-6 few TRBV29-1 - TGCAGTATTTTTACGGTGTCCGCCACGGGGGACTCCGGGGCCAACGTCCTGACTTTC CSIFTVSATGDSGANVLTF
TRBJ2-3 - TRBV6-2/TRBV6-3 - TGTGCCAGCAGTTACGAGGGGGGGGCGATAGATACGCAGTATTTT CASSYEGGAIDTQYF
TRBJ1-2 - TRBV9 - TGTGCCAGCAGCGTAGACCCTGGGGCCAGTGGAGGTGGCTACACCTTC CASSVDPGASGGGYTF
TRBJ1-1 - TRBV5-1 - TGCGCCAGCAGCTTGTCCTGGGACGCCACTGAAGCTTTCTTT CASSLSWDATEAFF
TRBJ1-4 - TRBV19 - TGTGCCAGCCAAGATTCGGGGTATGAGGAAAAACTGTTTTTT CASQDSGYEEKLFF
TRBJ1-6 few TRBV12-3/TRBV12-4 TRBD1 TGTGCCAGCGTCCGGGACAGCTCCTATAATTCACCCCTCCACTTT CASVRDSSYNSPLHF
TRBJ2-2 few TRBV6-2/TRBV6-3 - TGTGCCAGCAGTTATAGTGGGGGAGACACCGGGGAGCTGTTTTTT CASSYSGGDTGELFF
TRBJ1-2 few TRBV6-2/TRBV6-3 - TGTGCCACCGAGTGGGACACTGGCTACACCTTC CATEWDTGYTF
TRBJ2-7 - TRBV20-1 TRBD1 TGCAGTGCTGTCGACAGGGGCTCCCATGGCGAGCAGTACTTC CSAVDRGSHGEQYF
TRBJ2-1 few TRBV29-1 TRBD2 TGCAGCGTTGATGGAGTAGCGGGGGGGTTAGACTACAATGAGCAGTTCTTC CSVDGVAGGLDYNEQFF
TRBJ1-5 many TRBV28 TRBD1 TGTGCCAGCAGCTGGACAGGAGGTCATCAGCCCCAGCATTTT CASSWTGGHQPQHF
TRBJ2-7 few TRBV11-2 TRBD1 TGTGCCAGCAGCCCCCCCGGACAGGGTATGGGTGAGCAGTACTTC CASSPPGQGMGEQYF
TRBJ2-3 - TRBV5-6 TRBD1 TGTGCCAGCAGCTTGGCCCTGACAGGGATCACAGATACGCAGTATTTT CASSLALTGITDTQYF
TRBJ1-2 few TRBV7-9 - TGTGCCAGCAGCTCCGAAGGGGGTCGTGGCTACACCTTC CASSSEGGRGYTF
TRBJ2-2 many TRBV6-2/TRBV6-3 - TGTGCCAGCAGTCCCACATGGACAACTTCGAACACCGGGGAGCTGTTTTTT CASSPTWTTSNTGELFF
TRBJ1-1 - TRBV13 - TGTGCCAGCAGCCTCGGGATTCCGAACACTGAAGCTTTCTTT CASSLGIPNTEAFF
TRBJ2-5 many TRBV7-8 - TGTGCCAGCAGCACGACACCGGTAGGGGAAGGGCACCAAGAGACCCAGTACTTC CASSTTPVGEGHQETQYF
TRBJ2-2 - TRBV28 TRBD1 TGTGCCAGCAACCCACCGGGACAGGGATCCGGGGAGCTGTTTTTT CASNPPGQGSGELFF
TRBJ1-1 - TRBV25-1 - TGTGCCAGCAGGATGACTGGATACACTGAAGCTTTCTTT CASRMTGYTEAFF
TRBJ1-1 - TRBV28 - TGTGCCAGCAAGCCACCCGGGACGAGCACTGAAGCTTTCTTT CASKPPGTSTEAFF
TRBJ2-7 many TRBV7-8 - TGTGCCAGCAGCTTAGTGGCTTTTGAACCCATCTACGAGCAGTACTTC CASSLVAFEPIYEQYF
TRBJ1-1 - TRBV6-2/TRBV6-3 - TGTGCCAGCAGTCGATATGGGGGCCGTGAGGCTTTCTTT CASSRYGGREAFF
TRBJ1-1 many TRBV29-1 - TGCAGCGTTGAGCAGGGGAACACTGAAGCTTTCTTT CSVEQGNTEAFF
TRBJ2-7 - TRBV14 - TGTGCCAGCAGCGCTGGACAGATATCCTACGAGCAGTACTTC CASSAGQISYEQYF
TRBJ1-5 - TRBV28 TRBD1 TGTGCCAGCAGTTTGAGACAGGGGGTTCAGCCCCAGCATTTT CASSLRQGVQPQHF
TRBJ1-1 - TRBV7-3 TRBD1 TGTGCCAGCAGTTCCCACCCCTTGCAGGGGGCTTCCACTGAAGCTTTCTTT CASSSHPLQGASTEAFF
TRBJ2-5 - TRBV7-9 TRBD1 TGTGCCAGCAGCTTACTTGGGACAGGGTTGAAAGAGACCCAGTACTTC CASSLLGTGLKETQYF
TRBJ2-7 many TRBV7-7 - TGTGCTAGCAGCTTCGGGACTCAACGCTACGAGCAGTACTTC CASSFGTQRYEQYF
TRBJ1-1 many TRBV7-9 - TGTGCCAGCAGCTCTCCGACAAGCCCCAACACTGAAGCTTTCTTT CASSSPTSPNTEAFF
TRBJ1-3 - TRBV7-6 TRBD1 TGTGCCAGCAGCTCGGGACAGGACAACACCATATATTTT CASSSGQDNTIYF
TRBJ2-7 - TRBV10-3 TRBD1 TGTGCCATCAGTGTGGTTGAACGGGACAGGGACTACGAGCAGTACTTC CAISVVERDRDYEQYF
TRBJ2-3 - TRBV5-6 - TGTGCCAGCAGCTTGAGTATCGGGGGCGTTTTAGATACGCAGTATTTT CASSLSIGGVLDTQYF
TRBJ1-2 many TRBV27 - TGTGCCAGCAGTGAGACAGCCGTCTTAGCTAACTATGGCTACACCTTC CASSETAVLANYGYTF
TRBJ1-1 - TRBV20-1 TRBD1 TGCAGTGCTACCCCATACGCGGACAGGGCGGCTTTCTTT CSATPYADRAAFF
TRBJ1-1 few TRBV11-2 - TGTGCCAGCAGCTCGACGGACTACACTGAAGCTTTCTTT CASSSTDYTEAFF